These 6 T cell receptor beta chains were sequenced from one sample in a study of blood T cells in healthy people across ages. A second PCR of 7 to 11 cycles used a sample-barcoded 5' primer and a J-beta primer mix. In TCRdb, the 5' RACE reads were re-called with MiXCR into one record per CDR3 protein. Of some 710,000 distinct CDR3 sequences in the sample, around 45% were seen once. The source material was blood. The receptors here all came from a man aged 80 or over in good health.

The rearrangement links TRBV7-3 to TRBJ2-1; 12 bases agree with TRBD2. Germline V gene lookup returns CDR1 SGHTA and CDR2 FQGTGA. CDR3 length: 16 amino acids. Trimming took 5 bases from V and 9 from J; bases not matched to a gene: 11. CDR3 loop: CASSTRTSGENSEQFF. The DNA for the CDR3 is TGTGCCAGCAGCACGCGGACTAGCGGGGAGAACAGTGAGCAGTTCTTC.

The chain joins TRBV5-6 to TRBJ2-3; 9 bases fit TRBD2. The CDR3 length is 16 residues. Losses at the gene ends were 2 bases for V and 1 base for J; bases not matched to a gene: 5. CDR1 and CDR2 from the germline V gene are SGHDT and YYEEEE. CDR3 residues: CASSLASGERTDTQYF. CDR3 nucleotide sequence: TGTGCCAGCAGCTTAGCTAGCGGGGAACGCACAGATACGCAGTATTTT. The variable domain in full, with the rest retrieved from reference TRBV5-6 and TRBJ2-3, is DAGVTQSPTHLIKTRGQQVTLRCSPKSGHDTVSWYQQALGQGPQFIFQYYEEEERQRGNFPDRFSGHQFPNYSSELNVNALLLGDSALYLCASSLASGERTDTQYFGPGTRLTVL.

This clonotype was seen a few times. The DNA for the CDR3 is TGTGCCAGCAGTTATCTTGCGGGGGAAACTAGCACAGATACGCAGTATTTT. Amino acids: CASSYLAGETSTDTQYF. The chain combines TRBV6-2 or TRBV6-3 with TRBJ2-3, with 7 bases aligning to TRBD2. Losses at the gene ends were 3 bases for V and 0 bases for J; bases not matched to a gene: 9. The V gene's germline CDR1 is MNHEY and CDR2 SVGEGT. The length of the CDR3 is 17 residues.

This sequence joins TRBV13 and TRBJ2-5, with a possible D match to TRBD2 (6 bases). The J call is in doubt because the DNA end fits TRBJ2-4 better. The germline CDR1 and CDR2 sequences are PRHDT and FYEKMQ (reference sequence). This CDR3 contains 14 residues. CDR3 in DNA: TGTGCCAGCAGGCTTCAAGCGGGCGGGAACATTCAGTACTTC. It codes for CASRLQAGGNIQYF.

The chain has TRBV3-1 and TRBJ2-1; D is unresolved. The germline V and J ends were trimmed by 3 bases and 0 bases, with 9 bases remaining between them. This CDR3 has 15 residues. Germline loops: CDR1 LGHDT, CDR2 YNNKEL (reference sequence). The CDR3 DNA sequence: TGTGCCAGCAGCCAGATTTCTGGCTCCTACAATGAGCAGTTCTTC. It translates to CASSQISGSYNEQFF.

The CDR3 DNA follows: TGTGCCAGCAGCCCAGCTCGCGGGGGTATAGAGCAGTTCTTC. This codes for CASSPARGGIEQFF. The chain carries TRBV7-8 and TRBJ2-1, with 7 positions matching TRBD2. Trimming took 5 bases from V and 10 from J; bases not matched to a gene: 11. Per the germline V gene, CDR1 is SGHVS and CDR2 is FQNEAQ. CDR3 size: 14 residues. The variable domain in full, with the rest retrieved from reference TRBV7-8 and TRBJ2-1, is GAGVSQSPRYKVAKRGQDVALRCDPISGHVSLFWYQQALGQGPEFLTYFQNEAQLDKSGLPSDRFFAERPEGSVSTLKIQRTQQEDSAVYLCASSPARGGIEQFFGPGTRLTVL.